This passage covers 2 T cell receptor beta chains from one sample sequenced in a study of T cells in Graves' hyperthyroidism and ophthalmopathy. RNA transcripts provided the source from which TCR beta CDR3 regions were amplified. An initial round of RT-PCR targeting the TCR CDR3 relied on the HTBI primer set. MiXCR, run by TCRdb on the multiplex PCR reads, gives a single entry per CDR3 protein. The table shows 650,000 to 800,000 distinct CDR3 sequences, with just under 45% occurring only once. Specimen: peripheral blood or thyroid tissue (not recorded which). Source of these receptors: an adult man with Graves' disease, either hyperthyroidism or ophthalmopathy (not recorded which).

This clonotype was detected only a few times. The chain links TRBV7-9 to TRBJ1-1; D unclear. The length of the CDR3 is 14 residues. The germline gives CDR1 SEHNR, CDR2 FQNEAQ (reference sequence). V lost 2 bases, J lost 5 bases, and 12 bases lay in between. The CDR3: CASSLPPERTEAFF. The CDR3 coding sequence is TGTGCCAGCAGCTTACCGCCGGAGAGGACTGAAGCTTTCTTT. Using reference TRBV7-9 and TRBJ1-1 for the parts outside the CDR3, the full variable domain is DTGVSQNPRHKITKRGQNVTFRCDPISEHNRLYWYRQTLGQGPEFLTYFQNEAQLEKSRLLSDRFSAERPKGSFSTLEIQRTEQGDSAMYLCASSLPPERTEAFFGQGTRLTVV.

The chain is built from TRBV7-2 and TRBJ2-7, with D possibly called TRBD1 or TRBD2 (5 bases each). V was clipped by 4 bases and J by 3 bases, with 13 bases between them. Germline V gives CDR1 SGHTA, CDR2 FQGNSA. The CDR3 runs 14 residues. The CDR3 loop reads CASSYGGLDYEQYF. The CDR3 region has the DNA TGTGCCAGCAGCTATGGGGGATTGGACTACGAGCAGTACTTC.